These 32 T cell receptor beta chains were sequenced from one sample in a study of blood T cell dynamics during melanoma immunotherapy. As to time point: pre-treatment baseline. Clones were sequenced by immunoSEQ multiplex PCR, and TCRdb holds only the in-frame ones, with some missing. This sample has fewer than 16,000 clones, with around 85% found just once. The sequences come from blood, collected from a patient treated with checkpoint blockade. The source of these receptors is a human donor with melanoma.

This clone was found once. This chain links TRBV9 with TRBJ2-2; 11 positions match TRBD2. The germline V gene encodes CDR1 SGDLS and CDR2 YYNGEE. V gave up 3 bases and J gave up 1 base; unmatched junction bases: 14. The CDR3 has 20 amino acids. The CDR3 bases are TGTGCCAGCAGCGATCGGAGTAGGCTAGCGGGGGGTATGAACACCGGGGAGCTGTTTTTT. This sequence encodes CASSDRSRLAGGMNTGELFF.

The J gene is TRBJ2-1, the V gene TRBV7-9, with D possibly TRBD1 on 5 matching bases. The CDR3 runs 14 residues. V was trimmed by 1 base and J by 4 bases, leaving 8 bases between them. Germline CDR1 reads SEHNR; CDR2 reads FQNEAQ (reference sequence). The DNA for the CDR3 is TGTGCCAGCAGCTTAGGGGCAGGGTACAATGAGCAGTTCTTC. Residues: CASSLGAGYNEQFF.

Written as DNA, the CDR3 is TGCGCCAGCAGCTGGGGGGAGCAGAACACTGAAGCTTTCTTT. Translation gives CASSWGEQNTEAFF. This chain uses TRBV5-1 with TRBJ1-1; tentative D call: TRBD1 (5 bases). Germline V lookup: CDR1 SGHRS, CDR2 YFSETQ. With 3 bases removed from V and 1 base from J, the gap between germline ends came to 10 bases. CDR3 length equals 14 residues.

CDR3 DNA: TGCGCCAGCAGCGCGGGAGAGAACACTGAAGCTTTCTTT. Amino acid sequence: CASSAGENTEAFF. The gene calls are TRBV5-1 and TRBJ1-1; D is unclear. V gave up 4 bases and J gave up 1 base, with 8 bases separating them. The CDR3 extends over 13 amino acids. Germline assignment: CDR1 SGHRS and CDR2 YFSETQ.

The J gene is TRBJ2-3, the V gene TRBV18; 8 nucleotides match TRBD1. Trimming took 6 bases from V and 4 from J; bases not matched to a gene: 9. In germline, CDR1 is KGHSH, CDR2 LQKENI. CDR3 length equals 15 residues. As DNA, the CDR3 is TGTGCCAGCTCCCGCGGACAGGGTTCGGCAGATACGCAGTATTTT. Translating gives CASSRGQGSADTQYF.

The genes are TRBV5-6 and TRBJ1-1; perhaps TRBD1 as D (5 bases). The CDR3 totals 12 residues. The germline V gene has CDR1 SGHDT and CDR2 YYEEEE. V was cut by 1 base and J by 4 bases, with 5 bases left in between. DNA for the CDR3: TGTGCCAGCAGCTTGCAGGGCACTGAAGCTTTCTTT. It is translated as CASSLQGTEAFF.

V and J are TRBV6-5 and TRBJ2-7; unclear D gene. The CDR3 is 14 residues long. CDR1 MNHEY and CDR2 SVGAGI come from the germline V gene. V was clipped by 6 bases and J by 3 bases, with 15 bases between them. Here the CDR3 reads CASSRLGADYEQYF. As DNA, the CDR3 is TGTGCCAGCAGCCGACTTGGAGCCGACTACGAGCAGTACTTC.

V and J are TRBV6-5 and TRBJ1-1; 9 positions agree with TRBD1. CDR1 is MNHEY, CDR2 SVGAGI, per germline. J lost 1 base, V lost 2 bases, and 2 bases had no gene match. The CDR3 has 15 amino acids. This CDR3 reads CASSYRGQGNTEAFF. The CDR3 DNA sequence: TGTGCCAGCAGTTACCGGGGACAGGGGAACACTGAAGCTTTCTTT.

The chain uses TRBV5-1 and TRBJ1-5, with a tentative D call TRBD1 (6 bases). V was clipped by 4 bases and J by 4 bases, with 15 bases between them. Germline V gene sequence: CDR1 SGHRS, CDR2 YFSETQ. CDR3 length: 15 residues. The DNA of the CDR3 is TGCGCCAGCAGCCGCGCGGGGGCGACGAATCAGCCCCAGCATTTT. It yields the protein CASSRAGATNQPQHF.

V and J are TRBV5-6 and TRBJ1-2; 8 positions agree with TRBD1. This CDR3 is 14 amino acids long. Germline trimming cut 4 bases from V and 2 bases from J; bases unmatched to any gene: 4. Per germline, CDR1 SGHDT and CDR2 YYEEEE. The CDR3 loop reads CASSPRQGNYGYTF. In nucleotides, the CDR3 is TGTGCCAGCAGCCCGAGACAGGGGAACTATGGCTACACCTTC.

The chain carries TRBV7-8 and TRBJ1-5; D gene uncertain. V was cut by 2 bases and J by 2 bases, with 10 bases left in between. The CDR3 has 15 amino acids. Germline CDR1 and CDR2: SGHVS and FQNEAQ. The DNA for the CDR3 is TGTGCCAGCAGCTTAAATCGGTTAGGCAATCAGCCCCAGCATTTT. This gives the protein CASSLNRLGNQPQHF.

This sequence joins TRBV6-6 and TRBJ2-2; D could derive from TRBD1 or TRBD2 (5 bases each). This CDR3 is 16 amino acids long. The germline CDR1 and CDR2 sequences are MNHNY and SVGAGI (reference sequence). Between the trimmed V and J ends, which lost 11 bases and 0 bases, there was a span of 19 bases. The CDR3 loop is CAPGEGLGTNTGELFF. The CDR3 DNA reads TGTGCCCCCGGTGAGGGGCTCGGCACGAACACCGGGGAGCTGTTTTTT.

J is TRBJ2-5 and V is TRBV29-1; D might be TRBD2 (5 bases). V dropped 1 base and J dropped 1 base, with 13 bases sitting between them. This CDR3 is built from 15 residues. The germline V gene encodes CDR1 SQVTM and CDR2 ANQGSEA. The chain's CDR3 is CSVEASSALQETQYF. DNA for the CDR3: TGCAGCGTTGAAGCGAGTAGCGCCCTCCAAGAGACCCAGTACTTC.

This clone was observed a single time. CDR3 nucleotides: TGTGCCAGCAGTGAAAGCCCAAGGAACACTGAAGCTTTCTTT. Translation: CASSESPRNTEAFF. This rearrangement joins TRBV6-4 to TRBJ1-1; D remains ambiguous. V was trimmed by 3 bases and J by 1 base, leaving 9 bases between them. CDR1 is MRHNA, CDR2 SNTAGT, per germline. This CDR3 has 14 amino acids.

This chain joins TRBV5-6 and TRBJ2-7; the D is unclear. Deletions cut 2 bases from V and 2 bases from J, with 11 bases between. The germline CDR1 and CDR2 sequences are SGHDT and YYEEEE. The CDR3 is made up of 14 amino acids. The CDR3 nucleotides are TGTGCCAGCAGCTTTTACAGCGCAGCCTACGAGCAGTACTTC. Encoded protein: CASSFYSAAYEQYF.

The chain uses TRBV6-5 and TRBJ2-2; D is ambiguous. Germline V gives CDR1 MNHEY, CDR2 SVGAGI. Trimming took 0 bases from V and 0 from J, leaving 8 bases between them. The CDR3 is 16 residues long. As DNA, the CDR3 is TGTGCCAGCAGTTACTCACAGTTCGCGAACACCGGGGAGCTGTTTTTT. This encodes CASSYSQFANTGELFF.

The J gene is TRBJ2-1, the V gene TRBV5-1, with 9 positions matching TRBD2. V trimming: 4 bases; J trimming: 3 bases; junction bases outside the gene matches: 5. This CDR3 region has 15 residues. Germline V gene sequence: CDR1 SGHRS, CDR2 YFSETQ. The CDR3 DNA reads as TGCGCCAGCAGCGTTAGCGGGGGAAACTACAATGAGCAGTTCTTC. It codes for CASSVSGGNYNEQFF.

The chain employs TRBV6-1 and TRBJ1-5; no clear D. The CDR3 runs 11 residues. From germline, CDR1 is MNHNS and CDR2 SASEGT. Trimming took off 3 bases at V and 9 bases at J, with 6 bases between the two ends. The CDR3 nucleotides read TGTGCCAGCAGTGAGGTCTTGCCCCAGCATTTT. It codes for CASSEVLPQHF.

The rearrangement joins TRBV11-3 to TRBJ2-1, with D perhaps matching TRBD2 (6 bases). Deletions cut 2 bases from V and 0 bases from J, with 8 bases between. The CDR3 covers 15 residues. The germline CDR1 and CDR2 sequences are SGHNT and YENEEA. CDR3 protein: CASSLNGGSYNEQFF. As DNA, the CDR3 is TGTGCCAGCAGCTTAAACGGGGGCTCCTACAATGAGCAGTTCTTC.

J is TRBJ2-5 and V is TRBV5-4; TRBD2 might be the D (5 bases). The germline V and J ends were trimmed by 2 bases and 2 bases, with 13 bases remaining between them. The CDR3 consists of 15 residues. Germline V lookup: CDR1 SGHNT, CDR2 YYREEE (reference sequence). The CDR3 DNA reads TGTGCCAGCAGCTTTTCAGGACGGGATCAAGAGACCCAGTACTTC. It yields the protein CASSFSGRDQETQYF.

The genes are TRBV2 and TRBJ2-6; TRBD1 aligns across 9 bases. This CDR3 is 17 amino acids long. The germline V gene encodes CDR1 SNHLY and CDR2 FYNNEI. Germline trimming cut 9 bases from V and 1 base from J; bases unmatched to any gene: 10. The CDR3 DNA sequence: TGTGCCAGTTCCCGGGACAGGGTTCTTTCTGGGGCCAACGTCCTGACTTTC. Its protein product is CASSRDRVLSGANVLTF.

The chain couples TRBV28 to TRBJ1-6; possibly TRBD1 for D (6 bases). Germline V gene data show CDR1 as MDHEN and CDR2 as SYDVKM. V was trimmed by 2 bases and J by 0 bases, leaving 11 bases between them. This CDR3 is 17 amino acids long. CDR3 coding DNA: TGTGCCAGCAGTTTAGCCGGACAGAGCTCCTATAATTCACCCCTCCACTTT. Translation: CASSLAGQSSYNSPLHF. Full variable domain (rest looked up from reference TRBV28 and TRBJ1-6): DVKVTQSSRYLVKRTGEKVFLECVQDMDHENMFWYRQDPGLGLRLIYFSYDVKMKEKGDIPEGYSVSREKKERFSLILESASTNQTSMYLCASSLAGQSSYNSPLHFGNGTRLTVT.

The chain has TRBV9 and TRBJ2-1; no reliable D call. Germline CDR1 SGDLS, CDR2 YYNGEE. The CDR3 spans 14 residues. V was shortened by 2 bases and J by 9 bases, with 15 bases between the two germline ends. The CDR3 sequence is CASSVDGRPGEQFF. The DNA of the CDR3 is TGTGCCAGCAGCGTGGATGGTCGGCCCGGTGAGCAGTTCTTC.

This chain connects TRBV4-1 to TRBJ2-7; D perhaps matches TRBD1 (5 bases). CDR1 is MGHRA and CDR2 is YSYEKL in the germline V gene. Deletions cut 4 bases from V and 1 base from J, with 17 bases between. This CDR3 comprises 16 residues. The CDR3 loop is CASSPSLHRGSYEQYF. The CDR3 nucleotides read TGCGCCAGCAGCCCAAGTCTCCATAGGGGTTCCTACGAGCAGTACTTC.

The V call is TRBV5-4, the J call TRBJ2-7; 11 bases align to TRBD1. The V gene end was trimmed by 4 bases and the J gene end by 5 bases; junction bases not matched to a gene: 11. CDR3 length equals 16 residues. Germline values: CDR1 SGHNT, CDR2 YYREEE (reference sequence). The CDR3 protein is CASSPARTGGINEQYF. The CDR3 nucleotides are TGTGCCAGCAGCCCCGCGAGGACAGGGGGCATAAACGAGCAGTACTTC.

The chain carries TRBV11-1 and TRBJ2-4; either TRBD1 or TRBD2 may fit D (5 bases each). CDR1 SGHAT and CDR2 FQDESV come from the germline V gene (reference sequence). V was trimmed by 5 bases and J by 7 bases, leaving 18 bases between them. The CDR3 has 15 residues. The CDR3: CASSPPEEKGNIQYF. CDR3 sequence (DNA): TGTGCCAGCAGCCCGCCGGAGGAAAAGGGGAACATTCAGTACTTC.

This clone is a singleton in its sample. The chain uses TRBV6-5 and TRBJ1-2; 8 bases fit TRBD1. V was clipped by 4 bases and J by 4 bases; unmatched bases: 2. Per germline, CDR1 MNHEY and CDR2 SVGAGI. This CDR3 has 13 residues. CDR3 nucleotide sequence: TGTGCCAGCAGTTTGGGACAGGCCTATGGCTACACCTTC. Protein sequence: CASSLGQAYGYTF.

V usage is TRBV9 and J usage is TRBJ2-3; D may be TRBD1 or TRBD2 (5 bases each). Deletions cut 2 bases from V and 2 bases from J, with 9 bases between. CDR3 length equals 14 residues. CDR1 and CDR2 (germline): SGDLS, YYNGEE. The CDR3 here is CASSVPGHTDTQYF. CDR3 nucleotide sequence: TGTGCCAGCAGCGTCCCGGGGCACACAGATACGCAGTATTTT.

The rearrangement uses TRBV14 and TRBJ2-7, with 8 bases lining up with TRBD2. This CDR3 contains 15 residues. Per the germline V gene, CDR1 is SGHDN and CDR2 is FVKESK. J gave up 4 bases and V 1 base, and 6 bases lay outside the gene matches. The chain's CDR3 is CASSQVGGGPYEQYF. The CDR3 DNA follows: TGTGCCAGCAGCCAAGTGGGCGGGGGGCCGTACGAGCAGTACTTC.

The rearrangement joins TRBV19 to TRBJ2-2, with D maybe TRBD1 (6 bases). Trimming cost V 6 bases and J 9 bases, with 17 bases left between them. CDR1 LNHDA and CDR2 SQIVND come from the germline V gene (reference sequence). This CDR3 spans 14 amino acids. In DNA form, the CDR3 reads TGTGCCAGTAGCACGACAGGAACCTTCCGGGAGCTGTTTTTT. It translates to CASSTTGTFRELFF.

The chain couples TRBV5-1 to TRBJ2-3; D call uncertain. This CDR3 spans 13 amino acids. V was pared by 1 base and J by 6 bases, with 9 bases between. Germline CDR1 reads SGHRS; CDR2 reads YFSETQ. For the CDR3, the DNA is TGCGCCAGCAGCTTGCTAGGGCGGGATACGCAGTATTTT. This gives the protein CASSLLGRDTQYF.

The chain combines TRBV29-1 with TRBJ2-5; D is ambiguous. Germline V gene data show CDR1 as SQVTM and CDR2 as ANQGSEA. This CDR3 has 13 amino acids. V lost 1 base, J lost 4 bases, and 10 bases lay in between. CDR3 coding DNA: TGCAGCGTTGAAGTGGGTATAGGAGAGACCCAGTACTTC. Its translation is CSVEVGIGETQYF.